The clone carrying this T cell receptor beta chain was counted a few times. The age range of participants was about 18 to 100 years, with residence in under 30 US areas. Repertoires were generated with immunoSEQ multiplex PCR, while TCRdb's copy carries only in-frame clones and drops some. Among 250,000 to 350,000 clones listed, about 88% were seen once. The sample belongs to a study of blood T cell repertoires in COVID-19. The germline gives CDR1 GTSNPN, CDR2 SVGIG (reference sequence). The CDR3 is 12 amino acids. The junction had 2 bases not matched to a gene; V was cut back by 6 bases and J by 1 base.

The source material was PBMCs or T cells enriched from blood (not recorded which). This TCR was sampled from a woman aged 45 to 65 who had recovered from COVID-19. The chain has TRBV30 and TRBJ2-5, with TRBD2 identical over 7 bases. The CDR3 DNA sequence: TGTGCCTGTTGGACTAGCCAAGAGACCCAGTACTTC. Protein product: CACWTSQETQYF.